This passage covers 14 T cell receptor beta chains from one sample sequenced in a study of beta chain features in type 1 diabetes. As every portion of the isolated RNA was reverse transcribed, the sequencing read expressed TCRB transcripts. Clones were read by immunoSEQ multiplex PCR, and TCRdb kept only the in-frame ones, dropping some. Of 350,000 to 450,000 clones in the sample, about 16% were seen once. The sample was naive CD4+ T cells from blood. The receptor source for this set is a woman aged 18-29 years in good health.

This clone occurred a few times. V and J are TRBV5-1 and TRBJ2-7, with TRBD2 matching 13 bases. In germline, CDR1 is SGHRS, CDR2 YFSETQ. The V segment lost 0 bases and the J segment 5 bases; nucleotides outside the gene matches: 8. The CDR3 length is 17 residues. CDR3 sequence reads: CASSLDRTSGRGHEQYF. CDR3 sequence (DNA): TGCGCCAGCAGCTTGGATCGGACTAGCGGGAGAGGGCACGAGCAGTACTTC.

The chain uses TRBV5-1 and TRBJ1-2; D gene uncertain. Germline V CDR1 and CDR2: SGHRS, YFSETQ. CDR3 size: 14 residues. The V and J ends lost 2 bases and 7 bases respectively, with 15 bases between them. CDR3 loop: CASSLLADLSGYTF. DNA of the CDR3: TGCGCCAGCAGCTTACTGGCGGATCTGAGTGGCTACACCTTC. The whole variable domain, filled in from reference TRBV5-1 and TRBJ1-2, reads KAGVTQTPRYLIKTRGQQVTLSCSPISGHRSVSWYQQTPGQGLQFLFEYFSETQRNKGNFPGRFSGRQFSNSRSEMNVSTLELGDSALYLCASSLLADLSGYTFGSGTRLTVV.

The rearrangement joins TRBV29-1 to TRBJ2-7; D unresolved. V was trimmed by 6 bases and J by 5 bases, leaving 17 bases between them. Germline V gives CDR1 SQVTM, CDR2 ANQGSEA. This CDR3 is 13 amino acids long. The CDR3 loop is CSVKVRLSHEQYF. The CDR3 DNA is TGCAGCGTCAAAGTCAGGCTCAGCCACGAGCAGTACTTC.

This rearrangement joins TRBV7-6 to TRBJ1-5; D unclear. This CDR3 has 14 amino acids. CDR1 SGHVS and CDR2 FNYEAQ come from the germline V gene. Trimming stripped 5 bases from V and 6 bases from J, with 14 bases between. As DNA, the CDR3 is TGTGCCAGCAGCCCAGTTTTGTCGGGTCAGCCCCAGCATTTT. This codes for CASSPVLSGQPQHF.

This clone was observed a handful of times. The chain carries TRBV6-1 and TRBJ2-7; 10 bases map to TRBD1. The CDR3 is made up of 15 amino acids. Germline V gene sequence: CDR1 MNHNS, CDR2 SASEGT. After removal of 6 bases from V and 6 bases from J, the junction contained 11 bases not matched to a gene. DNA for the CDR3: TGTGCCAGCAGACTTTCCGGGACAGGGGTCGGCGAGCAGTACTTC. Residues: CASRLSGTGVGEQYF.

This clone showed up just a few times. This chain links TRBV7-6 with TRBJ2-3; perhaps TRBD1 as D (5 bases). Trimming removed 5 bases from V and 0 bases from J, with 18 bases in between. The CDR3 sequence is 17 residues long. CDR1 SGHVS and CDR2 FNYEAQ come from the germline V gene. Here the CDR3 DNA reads TGTGCCAGCAGCCGACGTGTAGGGGTATCTAGCACAGATACGCAGTATTTT. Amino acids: CASSRRVGVSSTDTQYF.

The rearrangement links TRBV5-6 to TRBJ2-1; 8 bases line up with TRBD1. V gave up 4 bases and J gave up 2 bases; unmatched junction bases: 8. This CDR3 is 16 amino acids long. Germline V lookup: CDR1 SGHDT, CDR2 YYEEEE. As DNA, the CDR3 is TGTGCCAGCAGCATCCGCGGGACAGGTACCTACAATGAGCAGTTCTTC. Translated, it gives CASSIRGTGTYNEQFF.

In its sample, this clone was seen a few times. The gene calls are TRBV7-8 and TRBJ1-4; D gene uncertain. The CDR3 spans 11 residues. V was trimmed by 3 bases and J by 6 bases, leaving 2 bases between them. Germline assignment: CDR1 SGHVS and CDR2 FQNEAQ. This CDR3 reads CASSFYEKLFF. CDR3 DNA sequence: TGTGCCAGCAGCTTCTATGAAAAACTGTTTTTT.

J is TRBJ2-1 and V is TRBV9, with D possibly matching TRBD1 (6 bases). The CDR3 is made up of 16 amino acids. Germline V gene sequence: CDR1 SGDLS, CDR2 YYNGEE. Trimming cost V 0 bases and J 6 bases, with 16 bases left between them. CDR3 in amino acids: CASSVVGVGHPNEQFF. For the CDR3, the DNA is TGTGCCAGCAGCGTAGTGGGTGTGGGACACCCCAATGAGCAGTTCTTC. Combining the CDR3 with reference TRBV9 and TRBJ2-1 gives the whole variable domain DSGVTQTPKHLITATGQRVTLRCSPRSGDLSVYWYQQSLDQGLQFLIQYYNGEERAKGNILERFSAQQFPDLHSELNLSSLELGDSALYFCASSVVGVGHPNEQFFGPGTRLTVL.

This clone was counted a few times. Written as DNA, the CDR3 is TGTGCCAGCAGCTGGCGGGTTGAGACAGATACGCAGTATTTT. Translation gives CASSWRVETDTQYF. The chain links TRBV5-6 to TRBJ2-3; D perhaps matches TRBD2 (5 bases). Germline values: CDR1 SGHDT, CDR2 YYEEEE. The ends were cut back, 3 bases at V and 3 bases at J, with 11 bases in the middle. The CDR3 runs 14 residues.

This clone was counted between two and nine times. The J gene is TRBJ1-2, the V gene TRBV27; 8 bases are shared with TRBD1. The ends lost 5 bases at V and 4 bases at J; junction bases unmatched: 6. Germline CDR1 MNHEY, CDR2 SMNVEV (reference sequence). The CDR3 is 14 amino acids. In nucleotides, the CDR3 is TGTGCCAGCAGTCGAGGGACAGGCCCCTATGGCTACACCTTC. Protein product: CASSRGTGPYGYTF.

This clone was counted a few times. In DNA form, the CDR3 reads TGTGCCTCCGACAGGACTAATGAAAAACTGTTTTTT. It codes for CASDRTNEKLFF. The chain links TRBV30 to TRBJ1-4; D may be TRBD1 (6 bases). V was trimmed by 7 bases and J by 2 bases, leaving 8 bases between them. Looked up from germline, CDR1 is GTSNPN and CDR2 is SVGIG (reference sequence). The CDR3 has 12 amino acids. Combining the CDR3 with reference TRBV30 and TRBJ1-4 gives the whole variable domain SQTIHQWPATLVQPVGSPLSLECTVEGTSNPNLYWYRQAAGRGLQLLFYSVGIGQISSEVPQNLSASRPQDRQFILSSKKLLLSDSGFYLCASDRTNEKLFFGSGTQLSVL.

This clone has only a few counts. CDR3 region: CASSPPAVRAGNTIYF. The CDR3 DNA sequence: TGTGCCAGCAGCCCCCCCGCGGTCAGGGCTGGAAACACCATATATTTT. The chain combines TRBV7-9 with TRBJ1-3; tentatively, D is TRBD1 (5 bases). Germline V lookup: CDR1 SEHNR, CDR2 FQNEAQ (reference sequence). This CDR3 is 16 amino acids long. V lost 5 bases and J 2 bases, leaving 16 bases between the germline ends.

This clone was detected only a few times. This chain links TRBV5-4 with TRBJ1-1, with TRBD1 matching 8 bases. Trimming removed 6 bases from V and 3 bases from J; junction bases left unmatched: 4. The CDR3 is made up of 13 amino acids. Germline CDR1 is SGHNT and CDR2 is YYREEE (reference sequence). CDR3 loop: CASIEQGDTEAFF. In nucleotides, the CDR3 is TGTGCCAGCATAGAACAGGGGGACACTGAAGCTTTCTTT.